Sequencing of this T cell receptor beta chain was carried out in a study of blood T cell repertoires in COVID-19. Looking at the study overall: COVID-19 samples, acute and convalescent, were from the United States, Italy and Spain. The cDNA or gDNA used as material had been derived from T cells, B-cell-depleted T cells, or PBMCs.

The CDR3 covers 13 residues. In germline, CDR1 is SGHTA, CDR2 FQGNSA. Repertoires were generated with immunoSEQ multiplex PCR, while TCRdb's copy carries only in-frame clones and drops some. Among 35,000 to 45,000 clones listed, roughly 87% were seen once. Details on this clone: At one of its ends the junction is not consistent with the germline gene, which may arise from a read error.

This clonotype was sampled from a man between 60 and 75 years old with acute or convalescent COVID-19. This sequence joins TRBV7-2 and TRBJ2-7; possible D gene TRBD1, 6 bases. Sample: peripheral blood. CDR3 region: CASRLGQGSEQYF. The CDR3 DNA is TGTGCCAGCCGCTTGGGGCAGGGGAGCGAGCAGTACTTC.